This is a list of T cell receptor beta chains from one sample in a study of T cells in Graves' hyperthyroidism and ophthalmopathy. Each CDR3 protein is one row after TCRdb ran MiXCR on the multiplex PCR reads. The sample lists fewer than 400,000 distinct CDR3 sequences, around an eighth occurring once. Input material: blood. These receptors all come from a man aged 45-60 years with Graves' ophthalmopathy. Both conserved end residues are part of each CDR3. The order of the fields is clone size, V gene, D gene, J gene, CDR3 protein, CDR3 DNA. A D gene is named only where the DNA matches it firmly. Some rows have no size entry. The others give once, few or many, or a class for an expanded clone.

>few|TRBV10-3|.|TRBJ1-1
CAIKTAWDTEAFF
TGTGCCATCAAGACCGCCTGGGACACTGAAGCTTTCTTT
>few|TRBV9|.|TRBJ2-1
CASSVDGRYNEQFF
TGTGCCAGCAGCGTAGACGGCCGATACAATGAGCAGTTCTTC
>many|TRBV20-1|.|TRBJ1-2
CSARLQGPYGYTF
TGCAGTGCTAGGTTACAGGGTCCCTATGGCTACACCTTC
>many|TRBV7-6|.|TRBJ2-3
CASSLDARAATDTQYF
TGTGCCAGCAGCTTAGACGCACGAGCGGCCACAGATACGCAGTATTTT
>few|TRBV28|TRBD1|TRBJ1-6
CASSPREGAGDSPLHF
TGTGCCAGCAGTCCAAGGGAGGGGGCGGGGGATTCACCCCTCCACTTT
>.|TRBV29-1|.|TRBJ1-2
CSVERGPYGYTF
TGCAGCGTTGAACGAGGGCCCTATGGCTACACCTTC
>few|TRBV6-4|.|TRBJ1-6
CASSDRDGSPLHF
TGTGCCAGCAGTGACAGGGATGGATCACCCCTCCACTTT
>many|TRBV24-1|.|TRBJ1-1
CATSDGGGSNTEAFF
TGTGCCACCAGTGATGGGGGGGGCTCGAACACTGAAGCTTTCTTT
>many|TRBV28|TRBD2|TRBJ2-7
CASSFPTGRGTYEQYF
TGTGCCAGCAGTTTCCCCACGGGGAGGGGTACCTACGAGCAGTACTTC
>many|TRBV7-9|TRBD2|TRBJ2-7
CASSLGGTSGAYEQYF
TGTGCCAGCAGCTTAGGCGGGACTAGCGGAGCCTACGAGCAGTACTTC
>.|TRBV19|TRBD2|TRBJ2-2
CASIGFGGASHTGELFF
TGTGCCAGTATCGGTTTCGGGGGGGCGTCCCACACCGGGGAGCTGTTTTTT
>many|TRBV28|TRBD2|TRBJ2-5
CASSPTLREGVETQYF
TGTGCCAGCAGTCCTACCCTTCGGGAGGGGGTGGAGACCCAGTACTTC
>many|TRBV5-1|.|TRBJ1-1
CASSIVGGRNTEAFF
TGCGCCAGCAGCATCGTCGGGGGTCGGAACACTGAAGCTTTCTTT
>many|TRBV7-6|.|TRBJ1-1
CASSAIGVARDTEAFF
TGTGCCAGCAGCGCCATCGGGGTAGCCCGGGACACTGAAGCTTTCTTT
>many|TRBV5-8|TRBD1|TRBJ2-7
CASRLGTGVSYEQYF
TGTGCCAGCAGGCTCGGGACAGGAGTTTCCTACGAGCAGTACTTC
>many|TRBV18|TRBD1|TRBJ2-3
CASSPLTGGMTDTQYF
TGTGCCAGCTCACCTTTGACAGGGGGCATGACAGATACGCAGTATTTT
>.|TRBV6-2/TRBV6-3|TRBD1|TRBJ1-2
CASRTGTGSILNYGYTF
TGTGCCAGCAGGACCGGGACAGGGTCCATTTTGAACTATGGCTACACCTTC
>few|TRBV14|.|TRBJ2-2
CASSHRLNTGELFF
TGTGCCAGCAGCCATCGGCTTAACACCGGGGAGCTGTTTTTT
>.|TRBV11-2|.|TRBJ1-1
CASSQRTEAFF
TGTGCCAGCAGCCAACGCACTGAAGCTTTCTTT
>many|TRBV4-1|.|TRBJ2-4
CASSQTVIAKNIQYF
TGCGCCAGCAGCCAAACCGTTATAGCCAAAAACATTCAGTACTTC
>few|TRBV6-1|TRBD2|TRBJ2-7
CASSELAAYEQYF
TGTGCCAGCAGTGAACTAGCGGCCTACGAGCAGTACTTC
>few|TRBV19|TRBD2|TRBJ2-3
CASTPGLAGDPKVTDTQYF
TGTGCCAGTACCCCGGGACTAGCGGGAGACCCCAAAGTCACAGATACGCAGTATTTT
>many|TRBV5-1|TRBD2|TRBJ2-7
CASSPLTSGSSMREQYF
TGCGCCAGCAGCCCGTTAACTAGCGGGAGTAGTATGCGGGAGCAGTACTTC
>many|TRBV3-1|.|TRBJ2-7
CASSQASAEQYF
TGTGCCAGCAGCCAGGCTAGCGCCGAGCAGTACTTC
>many|TRBV20-1|.|TRBJ1-4
CSAAEGSEKLFF
TGCAGTGCCGCCGAGGGAAGCGAAAAACTGTTTTTT
>few|TRBV12-3/TRBV12-4|.|TRBJ2-6
CASRLSGANVLTF
TGTGCCAGCAGACTCTCTGGGGCCAACGTCCTGACTTTC
>.|TRBV19|TRBD1|TRBJ1-1
CASRRQGPSAAAFF
TGTGCCAGTAGGAGACAGGGGCCCTCCGCTGCAGCTTTCTTT
>.|TRBV28|TRBD1|TRBJ1-2
CASSSTGDPTLGYTF
TGTGCCAGCAGTTCAACAGGGGACCCCACGTTGGGCTACACCTTC
>many|TRBV12-3/TRBV12-4|.|TRBJ1-3
CASSWTDSGNTIYF
TGTGCCAGCAGCTGGACAGACTCTGGAAACACCATATATTTT
>few|TRBV5-8|.|TRBJ2-7
CASSTLTGYYEQYF
TGTGCCAGCAGCACCCTAACAGGGTACTACGAGCAGTACTTC
>many|TRBV11-2|.|TRBJ1-6
CASSVRGWGGSPLHF
TGTGCCAGCAGCGTACGAGGTTGGGGGGGTTCACCCCTCCACTTT
>.|TRBV27|.|TRBJ2-1
CVSSFTNEQFF
TGTGTCAGCAGCTTCACCAATGAGCAGTTCTTC
>.|TRBV4-1|.|TRBJ1-2
CASSPTSALDSWHGYTF
TGCGCCAGCAGCCCAACCTCCGCCCTTGACAGTTGGCATGGCTACACCTTC
>many|TRBV3-1|.|TRBJ2-6
CASTSTSPASGANVLTF
TGTGCCAGCACTTCGACTTCTCCGGCGTCAGGGGCCAACGTCCTGACTTTC
>few|TRBV24-1|.|TRBJ2-1
CATSDAGRTGNSYNEQFF
TGTGCCACCAGTGATGCTGGTCGAACAGGGAATTCCTACAATGAGCAGTTCTTC
>many|TRBV12-3/TRBV12-4|TRBD1|TRBJ2-7
CASSFHFRTGQSYEQYF
TGTGCCAGCAGTTTTCACTTCCGAACGGGACAGAGCTACGAGCAGTACTTC
>few|TRBV19|.|TRBJ2-1
CASSEVKSSYNEQFF
TGTGCCAGTAGCGAGGTGAAGAGCTCCTACAATGAGCAGTTCTTC
>few|TRBV19|.|TRBJ1-5
CASSISRENQPQHF
TGTGCCAGTAGTATTTCCAGGGAAAATCAGCCCCAGCATTTT
>many|TRBV9|TRBD1|TRBJ2-5
CASSVGGQGLWETQYF
TGTGCCAGCAGCGTAGGAGGACAGGGTTTGTGGGAGACCCAGTACTTC
>few|TRBV5-6|.|TRBJ2-5
CASSGRKRGETQYF
TGTGCCAGCAGCGGCAGGAAAAGGGGAGAGACCCAGTACTTC
>many|TRBV3-1|.|TRBJ1-5
CASSSTGRPPQHF
TGTGCCAGCAGTTCAACAGGGAGACCGCCCCAGCATTTT
>many|TRBV27|.|TRBJ2-7
CASSFYSSYEQYF
TGTGCCAGCAGTTTTTACAGTTCCTACGAGCAGTACTTC